These 30 T cell receptor beta chains came from one sample sequenced in a study of human T cells and chemical hapten exposure. Regarding time point: patch test 1, 2 weeks after DPC sensitization. Treatment denoted: therapeutic diphenylcyclopropenone sensitization with weekly scalp DPC. MiXCR, applied by TCRdb to the RACE reads, yields one record per CDR3 protein. The table shows around 71,000 distinct CDR3 sequences, with roughly 9.8% occurring only once. The input for sequencing was whole blood, taken in connection with sensitization to the hapten diphenylcyclopropenone (DPC). These receptors all come from a woman in her thirties or forties with alopecia areata. Some clones in this sample may be carry-over from other donors' samples.

This clonotype was seen ten or more times. J is TRBJ2-2 and V is TRBV14, with TRBD1 identical over 8 bases. CDR1 is SGHDN and CDR2 is FVKESK in the germline V gene. The junction had 3 bases not matched to a gene; V was cut back by 5 bases and J by 7 bases. The CDR3 runs 13 residues. The CDR3 here is CASSSTGGGELFF. CDR3 coding DNA: TGTGCCAGCAGCTCCACAGGGGGCGGGGAGCTGTTTTTT.

This clonotype occurred many times. The J gene is TRBJ2-3, the V gene TRBV20-1; 16 nucleotides agree with TRBD2. Germline loops: CDR1 DFQATT, CDR2 SNEGSKA (reference sequence). V was clipped by 3 bases and J by 0 bases; unmatched bases: 9. There are 19 residues in the CDR3. The CDR3 sequence is CSASVGLAGGAASTDTQYF. DNA of the CDR3: TGCAGTGCTAGTGTGGGACTAGCGGGGGGGGCCGCTAGCACAGATACGCAGTATTTT.

This clonotype was counted between two and nine times. This rearrangement joins TRBV6-5 to TRBJ2-7; 7 nucleotides align to TRBD1. CDR1 and CDR2 (germline): MNHEY, SVGAGI. The junction had 2 bases not matched to a gene; V was cut back by 0 bases and J by 0 bases. There are 15 residues in the CDR3. The CDR3 DNA is TGTGCCAGCAGTTACTCGGGACAGAGCTCCTACGAGCAGTACTTC. Encoded protein: CASSYSGQSSYEQYF.

The sample holds many counts of this clonotype. V and J are TRBV12-3 or TRBV12-4 and TRBJ1-4; TRBD1 matches 8 bases. The CDR3 loop spans 15 amino acids. V lost 5 bases to trimming and J lost 6 bases; unmatched junction nucleotides: 8. CDR3 region: CASSPRTGSDEKLFF. The CDR3 DNA sequence: TGTGCCAGCAGTCCAAGGACAGGGTCCGATGAAAAACTGTTTTTT.

As DNA, the CDR3 is TGTGCCAGCAGCCAGAGGGCAGGGAGGGATGGCTACACCTTC. Protein: CASSQRAGRDGYTF. This chain links TRBV7-2 with TRBJ1-2, with D perhaps matching TRBD1 (5 bases). Looked up from germline, CDR1 is SGHTA and CDR2 is FQGNSA. The length of the CDR3 is 14 residues. Trimming stripped 5 bases from V and 6 bases from J, with 16 bases between.

This clonotype was recorded many times. The chain carries TRBV10-3 and TRBJ1-6; possibly TRBD1 for D (5 bases). Trimming cost V 0 bases and J 13 bases, with 10 bases left between them. CDR1 is ENHRY and CDR2 is SYGVKD in the germline V gene. This CDR3 comprises 13 residues. CDR3 protein: CAISESGESPLHF. CDR3 sequence (DNA): TGTGCCATCAGTGAGTCGGGGGAGTCGCCCCTCCACTTT.

This chain joins TRBV5-4 and TRBJ2-3; the D gene could be TRBD1 or TRBD2 (5 bases each). Germline V gene lookup returns CDR1 SGHNT and CDR2 YYREEE (reference sequence). This CDR3 is 15 amino acids long. V lost 3 bases to trimming and J lost 2 bases, with 13 bases between them. The chain's CDR3 is CASSSPRGLTDTQYF. The DNA for the CDR3 is TGTGCCAGCAGCTCTCCCCGGGGCCTCACAGATACGCAGTATTTT.

The gene calls are TRBV20-1 and TRBJ1-1; a possible D gene is TRBD1 (5 bases). Trimming shortened V by 3 bases and J by 0 bases, and 20 bases separated the two germline ends. The CDR3 covers 17 residues. Germline V gene data show CDR1 as DFQATT and CDR2 as SNEGSKA (reference sequence). The CDR3 sequence: CSARVRTDSLMNTEAFF. DNA for the CDR3: TGCAGTGCTAGGGTACGGACCGACAGCTTGATGAACACTGAAGCTTTCTTT.

This clonotype was counted many times. CDR3 in DNA: TGTGCCAGCAAGGAACAGGTGGGCACTGAAGCTTTCTTT. This codes for CASKEQVGTEAFF. The chain carries TRBV12-3 or TRBV12-4 and TRBJ1-1; the D gene is possibly TRBD1 (5 bases). The V end lost 7 bases, the J end lost 4 bases, and 13 bases lay between the germline ends. CDR3 length equals 13 residues.

This clonotype appeared a few times. The chain has TRBV7-9 and TRBJ2-7, with D unclear. The germline V gene has CDR1 SEHNR and CDR2 FQNEAQ (reference sequence). The ends were cut back, 5 bases at V and 2 bases at J, with 25 bases in the middle. The CDR3 runs 18 residues. CDR3 bases: TGTGCCAGCAGCAACATCCCCCCCGGGCAGATCGTCCCCTACGAGCAGTACTTC. This translates into CASSNIPPGQIVPYEQYF.

This clonotype was detected only a few times. The chain employs TRBV5-6 and TRBJ1-3; no firm D call. V shed 3 bases and J shed 0 bases, with 13 bases lying between them. The CDR3 has 16 amino acids. Germline CDR1 reads SGHDT; CDR2 reads YYEEEE. The CDR3 DNA reads TGTGCCAGCAGCTACTTCCGACTCCTCTCTGGAAACACCATATATTTT. It codes for CASSYFRLLSGNTIYF. Drawing the rest from reference TRBV5-6 and TRBJ1-3, the complete variable domain is DAGVTQSPTHLIKTRGQQVTLRCSPKSGHDTVSWYQQALGQGPQFIFQYYEEEERQRGNFPDRFSGHQFPNYSSELNVNALLLGDSALYLCASSYFRLLSGNTIYFGEGSWLTVV.

This clonotype showed up many times. The V call is TRBV4-1, the J call TRBJ1-4; 8 bases agree with TRBD1. CDR3 length: 15 residues. V shed 0 bases, J shed 11 bases, and the junction held 8 bases outside the gene matches. From germline, CDR1 is MGHRA and CDR2 YSYEKL. The CDR3 region is CASSQDRTGRRKLFF. DNA of the CDR3: TGCGCCAGCAGCCAAGACAGGACAGGGAGGCGCAAACTGTTTTTT.

This clonotype came up a few times. The rearrangement links TRBV4-3 to TRBJ2-5; 11 bases fit TRBD2. Germline assignment: CDR1 LGHNA and CDR2 YSLEER. The length of the CDR3 is 14 residues. The V and J ends lost 4 bases and 4 bases, in that order; junction bases with no gene match: 2. For the CDR3, the DNA is TGCGCCAGCAGCCGACTAGCGGGGTCAGAGACCCAGTACTTC. Translating it yields CASSRLAGSETQYF.

This clonotype was seen ten or more times. The V and J genes are TRBV6-2 or TRBV6-3 and TRBJ2-2, with no clear D. Trimming pared 6 bases from V and 6 bases from J, leaving 8 bases between. Germline values: CDR1 MNHEY, CDR2 SVGEGT. This CDR3 is built from 12 residues. In nucleotides, the CDR3 is TGTGCCAGCAGAGTTACTTCCGGGGAGCTGTTTTTT. Translating it yields CASRVTSGELFF.

This clonotype was detected ten times or more. The V and J genes are TRBV20-1 and TRBJ2-1, with D perhaps being TRBD1 or TRBD2 (6 bases each). Trimming shortened V by 6 bases and J by 10 bases, and 13 bases separated the two germline ends. This CDR3 has 11 amino acids. Germline V CDR1 and CDR2: DFQATT, SNEGSKA (reference sequence). CDR3 loop: CSARGGGEQFF. The CDR3 nucleotides read TGCAGTGCCAGGGGAGGAGGCGAGCAGTTCTTC.

In this sample, this clonotype turned up many times. The V call is TRBV7-9, the J call TRBJ1-1; possible D gene TRBD1, 5 bases. The CDR3 contains 14 residues. CDR1 is SEHNR and CDR2 is FQNEAQ in the germline V gene (reference sequence). Trimming stripped 0 bases from V and 3 bases from J, with 8 bases between. CDR3 sequence (DNA): TGTGCCAGCAGCTTAGCGGGACCGGACACTGAAGCTTTCTTT. It is translated as CASSLAGPDTEAFF.

V gene TRBV4-3 combines with J gene TRBJ2-2, with D possibly matching TRBD1 (7 bases). Germline V gene data show CDR1 as LGHNA and CDR2 as YSLEER. The CDR3 covers 18 residues. Deletions cut 2 bases from V and 2 bases from J, with 18 bases between. The CDR3 DNA reads as TGCGCCAGCAGCCAAACTACTGGAGGGGGCGGAAACACCGGGGAGCTGTTTTTT. This encodes CASSQTTGGGGNTGELFF.

This clonotype was seen a handful of times. CDR3 DNA sequence: TGTGCCATCAGTGAGTTACTAGCGGGGGCTGAGACAGATACGCAGTATTTT. This translates into CAISELLAGAETDTQYF. J is TRBJ2-3 and V is TRBV10-3, with 11 bases identical to TRBD2. CDR1 is ENHRY, CDR2 SYGVKD, per germline. There are 17 residues in the CDR3. V shed 1 base and J 3 bases; nucleotides not matched to a gene: 6.

V and J are TRBV10-3 and TRBJ1-2; TRBD1 aligns across 9 bases. This CDR3 is built from 12 residues. After removal of 8 bases from V and 7 bases from J, the junction contained 5 bases not matched to a gene. Germline V gene sequence: CDR1 ENHRY, CDR2 SYGVKD. The CDR3 sequence is CAIGQGTAGYTF. The CDR3 DNA reads as TGTGCCATCGGACAGGGGACGGCTGGCTACACCTTC.

This clonotype showed up many times. This chain connects TRBV10-1 to TRBJ2-3; maybe TRBD2 (6 bases). Trimming shortened V by 1 base and J by 2 bases, and 13 bases separated the two germline ends. This CDR3 comprises 16 residues. The germline CDR1 and CDR2 sequences are WNHNN and SYGVQD (reference sequence). The CDR3 sequence: CASSEFRDLITDTQYF. CDR3 coding DNA: TGCGCCAGCAGTGAGTTCCGGGACTTAATCACAGATACGCAGTATTTT.

In its sample, this clonotype was seen many times. The chain uses TRBV12-3 or TRBV12-4 and TRBJ1-1; 8 bases map to TRBD1. Germline trimming cut 6 bases from V and 13 bases from J; bases unmatched to any gene: 13. CDR3 length: 13 residues. The CDR3: CASRPTGGDGDFF. The CDR3 DNA sequence: TGTGCCAGCAGACCTACAGGGGGAGATGGCGATTTCTTT.

In this sample, this clonotype turned up a few times. The rearrangement uses TRBV5-1 and TRBJ2-3; no clear D gene. This CDR3 spans 15 amino acids. The V gene lost 0 bases and the J gene lost 7 bases, with 15 bases spanning the gap. The germline CDR1 and CDR2 sequences are SGHRS and YFSETQ. The CDR3 loop is CASSLADEAAYTQYF. CDR3 in DNA: TGCGCCAGCAGCTTGGCCGACGAGGCTGCGTATACGCAGTATTTT.

This clonotype came up many times. DNA of the CDR3: TGTGCCAGCAGCCCGCGTAGCGCGTCTTACGAGCAGTACTTC. Translating gives CASSPRSASYEQYF. This chain links TRBV13 with TRBJ2-7; D might be TRBD2 (5 bases). Germline assignment: CDR1 PRHDT and CDR2 FYEKMQ (reference sequence). The CDR3 consists of 14 residues. V dropped 5 bases and J dropped 4 bases, with 15 bases sitting between them.

This clonotype showed up just a few times. The CDR3 region is CSATGGSYGYTF. The CDR3 DNA reads as TGCAGTGCTACAGGGGGCAGCTATGGCTACACCTTC. The chain has TRBV20-1 and TRBJ1-2; 8 nucleotides line up with TRBD1. The CDR3 runs 12 residues. V lost 4 bases and J lost 4; bases outside the gene matches: 2. Germline V gives CDR1 DFQATT, CDR2 SNEGSKA (reference sequence).

This chain uses TRBV9 with TRBJ2-7; perhaps D is TRBD1 or TRBD2 (5 bases each). CDR3 size: 14 residues. Trimming took 5 bases from V and 2 from J, leaving 14 bases between them. Germline lookup yields CDR1 SGDLS and CDR2 YYNGEE. CDR3 protein: CASSLGVGPYEQYF. In nucleotides, the CDR3 is TGTGCCAGCAGTCTGGGGGTAGGCCCCTACGAGCAGTACTTC.

This clonotype came up many times. CDR3 sequence: CASSLTGGPSDTQYF. CDR3 bases: TGTGCCAGCAGCTTAACGGGGGGGCCTTCAGATACGCAGTATTTT. The chain carries TRBV7-3 and TRBJ2-3, with D maybe TRBD2 (7 bases). The V and J ends lost 0 bases and 4 bases respectively, with 11 bases between them. Per the germline V gene, CDR1 is SGHTA and CDR2 is FQGTGA. The CDR3 consists of 15 residues.

This clonotype has ten or more counts. The chain carries TRBV10-3 and TRBJ2-1, with D unresolved. The CDR3 covers 11 residues. Germline V gene sequence: CDR1 ENHRY, CDR2 SYGVKD. V lost 10 bases and J lost 5, with 9 bases in between. As DNA, the CDR3 is TGTGCCACCACCTCTAACAATGAGCAGTTCTTC. It translates to CATTSNNEQFF.

This clonotype was counted only a few times. The chain uses TRBV11-2 and TRBJ2-3; D is tentatively TRBD1 or TRBD2 (5 bases each). Germline lookup yields CDR1 SGHAT and CDR2 FQNNGV. CDR3 size: 14 residues. Trimming left V 3 bases short and J 6 bases short, with 13 bases between. The CDR3 DNA sequence: TGTGCCAGCAGCTTGGGGACCCCCCGCGATACGCAGTATTTT. Translating gives CASSLGTPRDTQYF.

There are many counts of this clonotype. The gene calls are TRBV9 and TRBJ1-6, with D tentatively TRBD1 (5 bases). CDR3 length: 12 residues. CDR1 SGDLS and CDR2 YYNGEE come from the germline V gene. Trimming stripped 3 bases from V and 7 bases from J, with 5 bases between. The CDR3 DNA reads as TGTGCCAGCAGCGCAGGGAATTCACCCCTCCACTTT. This codes for CASSAGNSPLHF.

This clonotype came up many times. This chain joins TRBV5-4 and TRBJ2-3; D gene uncertain. This CDR3 has 12 amino acids. CDR1 and CDR2 (germline): SGHNT, YYREEE (reference sequence). The germline V and J ends were trimmed by 1 base and 3 bases, with 3 bases remaining between them. The CDR3 region is CASSLRTDTQYF. The DNA of the CDR3 is TGTGCCAGCAGCTTGAGGACAGATACGCAGTATTTT. The full variable domain, rest sourced from reference TRBV5-4 and TRBJ2-3, is ETGVTQSPTHLIKTRGQQVTLRCSSQSGHNTVSWYQQALGQGPQFIFQYYREEENGRGNFPPRFSGLQFPNYSSELNVNALELDDSALYLCASSLRTDTQYFGPGTRLTVL.